These T cell receptor beta chains were read from a single sample in a study of T cell changes during pregnancy in multiple sclerosis. Assay used: immunoSEQ multiplex PCR; TCRdb lists only in-frame clones, some missing. The profile covers 10,000 to 13,000 clones, with 75% to 90% appearing a single time and roughly 5.3% taken by the ten largest. The sample here was CD8+ T cells from peripheral blood mononuclear cells, taken in the first trimester of pregnancy. These receptors were obtained from a female donor in good health, enrolled as a control in a pregnancy study. The CDR3 runs from the conserved cysteine through the conserved F or W. A D gene is named only where the DNA matches it firmly. Part of the rows lack a size; the others show once, few, many or a class for expanded clones.

V gene: TRBV6-7
clone size: .
J gene: TRBJ2-7
D gene: TRBD2
CDR3 DNA: TGTGCCAGCACCAACGAGCGGGGGGTCCTTTCCTACGAGCAGTACTTC
CDR3 protein: CASTNERGVLSYEQYF

V gene: TRBV7-9
clone size: .
J gene: TRBJ2-3
D gene: TRBD1
CDR3 DNA: TGTGCCAGCAGCACACCGGACAGGGGGCGAGCAGATACGCAGTATTTT
CDR3 protein: CASSTPDRGRADTQYF

V gene: TRBV29-1
clone size: .
J gene: TRBJ2-7
D gene: .
CDR3 DNA: TGCAGCGTTTTTGAGCTCTACGAGCAGTACTTC
CDR3 protein: CSVFELYEQYF

V gene: TRBV6-1
clone size: .
J gene: TRBJ2-3
D gene: .
CDR3 DNA: TGTGCCTTTTCCCCGGAGGACACAGATACGCAGTATTTT
CDR3 protein: CAFSPEDTDTQYF

V gene: TRBV5-5
clone size: .
J gene: TRBJ1-2
D gene: .
CDR3 DNA: TGTGCCAGCAGCCCAACTGGTATCTCTAACTATGGCTACACCTTC
CDR3 protein: CASSPTGISNYGYTF

V gene: TRBV19
clone size: once
J gene: TRBJ2-1
D gene: .
CDR3 DNA: TGTGCCAGTAGTATAGATCTTTCTGAGTACAATGAGCAGTTCTTC
CDR3 protein: CASSIDLSEYNEQFF

V gene: TRBV25-1
clone size: .
J gene: TRBJ1-2
D gene: .
CDR3 DNA: TGTGCCAGCAGTCCAGGGATTTACCTCTATGGCTACACCTTC
CDR3 protein: CASSPGIYLYGYTF

V gene: TRBV19
clone size: few
J gene: TRBJ1-2
D gene: .
CDR3 DNA: TGTGCCAGTAGTCCTCCTCCGAGGAGGGGCTATGGCTACACCTTC
CDR3 protein: CASSPPPRRGYGYTF

V gene: TRBV9
clone size: .
J gene: TRBJ1-2
D gene: .
CDR3 DNA: TGTGCCAGCAGCGTCACAGCCGGGGTCCGCTATGGCTACACCTTC
CDR3 protein: CASSVTAGVRYGYTF

V gene: TRBV5-6
clone size: once
J gene: TRBJ2-1
D gene: TRBD1
CDR3 DNA: TGTGCCAGCAGCTTTCTCCAGGGGGCGATTCGTTTGGGTAATGAGCAGTTCTTC
CDR3 protein: CASSFLQGAIRLGNEQFF

V gene: TRBV27
clone size: .
J gene: TRBJ1-6
D gene: .
CDR3 DNA: TGTGCCAGCAGTCTGACAACACCTCAAGCATCCCTCCACTTT
CDR3 protein: CASSLTTPQASLHF

V gene: TRBV4-3
clone size: once
J gene: TRBJ1-2
D gene: TRBD1
CDR3 DNA: TGCGCCAGCAGCCAAGATTTGAGGGGGCCGAACCTCTATGGCTACACCTTC
CDR3 protein: CASSQDLRGPNLYGYTF

V gene: TRBV19
clone size: few
J gene: TRBJ2-3
D gene: TRBD2
CDR3 DNA: TGTGCCTGTCAGGCGGGGGGCGAAACAGATACGCAGTATTTT
CDR3 protein: CACQAGGETDTQYF

V gene: TRBV6-5
clone size: .
J gene: TRBJ2-5
D gene: .
CDR3 DNA: TGTGCCAGCAGTTACGGGGCAGGGTCTCTCCAAGAGACCCAGTACTTC
CDR3 protein: CASSYGAGSLQETQYF

V gene: TRBV9
clone size: once
J gene: TRBJ1-1
D gene: TRBD1
CDR3 DNA: TGTGCCAGCAGCGCACACCGGGACAGCACCATTCAGAGCACTGAAGCTTTCTTT
CDR3 protein: CASSAHRDSTIQSTEAFF